This TCR beta chain was recovered during a study of OX40 agonist ivuxolimab in advanced cancers. At the level of the study: Three patients had partial responses: one hepatocellular carcinoma, two cutaneous melanoma.

Only in-frame clones appear in the TCRdb table, and some are missing; sequencing was by immunoSEQ multiplex PCR. The table records 45,000 to 60,000 clones, 75% to 85% of them present only once. V dropped 4 bases and J dropped 5; count of bases not matched to a gene: 2. The CDR3 covers 13 residues. Germline CDR1 SGHNT, CDR2 YENEEA. General study points: Low normalized T-cell clonal expansion also characterized some of the nonresponders. The study found that CD8+ T cells averaged more expanded clones than CD4+.

This clone was observed a few times. Its antigen is currently unknown. Autoimmune disease history or systemic immunosuppression led to patient exclusion. Source: CD4+ or CD8+ T cells sorted from blood, taken in a trial of the OX40 agonist ivuxolimab. This receptor was obtained from an adult with an advanced solid tumor such as melanoma, head and neck, liver or kidney cancer. The chain joins TRBV11-3 to TRBJ1-1; TRBD1 matches 9 bases. The CDR3 sequence is CASSSDRGTEAFF. The CDR3 region has the DNA TGTGCCAGCAGCTCAGACAGGGGGACTGAAGCTTTCTTT.